These 10 T cell receptor beta chains were sequenced from one sample in a study of blood T cell repertoires in COVID-19. Using immunoSEQ multiplex PCR, the repertoire was profiled, and TCRdb retains in-frame clones only, with some absent. Of 200,000 to 250,000 clones detected, roughly 90% appear once; the ten largest clones hold 2% to 3%. Specimen: PBMCs or T cells enriched from blood (not recorded which). The origin of the receptors is a woman in her thirties with acute COVID-19.

The chain combines TRBV11-2 with TRBJ2-3; D is unclear. The germline gives CDR1 SGHAT, CDR2 FQNNGV. The CDR3 loop spans 14 amino acids. Trimming stripped 1 base from V and 4 bases from J, with 9 bases between. CDR3 sequence reads: CASSLGPLSDTQYF. CDR3 DNA sequence: TGTGCCAGCAGCTTAGGGCCTTTATCAGATACGCAGTATTTT.

This clone was observed a single time. The gene calls are TRBV13 and TRBJ2-1, with TRBD2 identical over 7 bases. CDR1 and CDR2 (germline): PRHDT, FYEKMQ (reference sequence). The CDR3 totals 14 residues. The J segment lost 9 bases and the V segment lost 2 bases, leaving 7 bases of the junction unmatched. The chain's CDR3 is CASSLPRGVGEQFF. The CDR3 DNA reads TGTGCCAGCAGCTTACCTCGGGGGGTAGGTGAGCAGTTCTTC.

The rearrangement uses TRBV5-6 and TRBJ2-5; D gene unclear. The CDR3 has 12 amino acids. Per germline, CDR1 SGHDT and CDR2 YYEEEE. The V end was cut by 4 bases, the J end by 5 bases, with 9 bases between. The CDR3 nucleotides read TGTGCCAGCAGCCTAGGTAGGGAGACCCAGTACTTC. Its protein product is CASSLGRETQYF.

This chain connects TRBV4-2 to TRBJ2-3; tentatively, D is TRBD2 (6 bases). This CDR3 is 16 amino acids long. Trimming took off 4 bases at V and 2 bases at J, with 16 bases between the two ends. Germline assignment: CDR1 LGHNA and CDR2 YNFKEQ. For the CDR3, the DNA is TGTGCCAGCAGCCGCCGGTCTAGCGAATACACAGATACGCAGTATTTT. It yields the protein CASSRRSSEYTDTQYF.

J is TRBJ2-3 and V is TRBV5-4; 8 nucleotides line up with TRBD2. The CDR3 covers 16 residues. Trimming at V came to 0 bases and at J to 4 bases, leaving 7 bases not matched to a gene. The V gene's germline CDR1 is SGHNT and CDR2 YYREEE (reference sequence). Here the CDR3 DNA reads TGTGCCAGCAGCTTGGCCATGCGGGGGGTTGCAGATACGCAGTATTTT. It specifies CASSLAMRGVADTQYF. Filled out from reference TRBV5-4 and TRBJ2-3, the complete variable domain reads ETGVTQSPTHLIKTRGQQVTLRCSSQSGHNTVSWYQQALGQGPQFIFQYYREEENGRGNFPPRFSGLQFPNYSSELNVNALELDDSALYLCASSLAMRGVADTQYFGPGTRLTVL.

The sample holds one count of this clone. The CDR3 protein is CAWTTGTRVETQYF. The CDR3 DNA follows: TGTGCCTGGACTACCGGGACTAGGGTAGAGACCCAGTACTTC. The V call is TRBV30, the J call TRBJ2-5, with 8 positions matching TRBD2. The germline gives CDR1 GTSNPN, CDR2 SVGIG (reference sequence). J gave up 4 bases and V 4 bases, and 8 bases lay outside the gene matches. The CDR3 has 14 amino acids.

The chain links TRBV18 to TRBJ1-3; TRBD1 is a possible D gene (6 bases). Germline assignment: CDR1 KGHSH and CDR2 LQKENI. This CDR3 has 16 amino acids. V was cut by 0 bases and J by 4 bases, with 13 bases left in between. This CDR3 is CASSPPMSGVGNTIYF. CDR3 nucleotide sequence: TGTGCCAGCTCACCACCCATGTCAGGGGTCGGAAACACCATATATTTT.

This chain uses TRBV2 with TRBJ1-5, with 7 bases fitting TRBD1. Germline values: CDR1 SNHLY, CDR2 FYNNEI. The V and J ends lost 6 bases and 4 bases, in that order; junction bases with no gene match: 6. This CDR3 comprises 14 residues. The CDR3 coding sequence is TGTGCCAGCAGAAACCCCAGGGGGAATCAGCCCCAGCATTTT. This gives the protein CASRNPRGNQPQHF.

The chain combines TRBV5-6 with TRBJ1-4; D gene uncertain. The germline gives CDR1 SGHDT, CDR2 YYEEEE. The CDR3 is 15 residues long. Trimming removed 6 bases from V and 5 bases from J, with 17 bases in between. CDR3 bases: TGTGCCAGCACGGGGTGGAGGAAGAGGAATGAAAAACTGTTTTTT. This gives the protein CASTGWRKRNEKLFF.

Turning to this clone: This sample includes further DNA sequences coding for the same CDR3. The rearrangement joins TRBV18 to TRBJ1-1, with D possibly being TRBD1 (5 bases). The CDR3 totals 14 residues. In germline, CDR1 is KGHSH, CDR2 LQKENI. V was cut by 4 bases and J by 0 bases, with 9 bases left in between. The CDR3 here is CASSLDRLNTEAFF. The CDR3, as DNA: TGTGCCAGCTCACTAGACAGATTGAACACTGAAGCTTTCTTT.